This is a list of T cell receptor beta chains from one sample in a study of cytomegalovirus exposure and HLA in healthy donors. Sequencing used immunoSEQ multiplex PCR; TCRdb keeps in-frame clones, though not all of them. The sample carries 100,000 to 150,000 clones, around 72% recorded once. Sequencing used PBMCs. The receptors stem from a human donor in good health. CDR3s include the opening cysteine and the closing phenylalanine or tryptophan. D genes are given only for firm matches. Rows may omit the clone size; those that give it use once, few, many or a size class.

CDR3nt | CDR3aa | j_gene | abundance | d_gene | v_gene
TGTGCAACCACAGGGGAAAAGCAGTACTTC | CATTGEKQYF | TRBJ2-7 | NA | TRBD1 | TRBV7-2
TGTGCCAGCAGTGCGGACAGGGGGGGCCCCTACGAGCAGTACTTC | CASSADRGGPYEQYF | TRBJ2-7 | NA | TRBD1 | TRBV25-1
TGTGCCAGTAGTATAGATCTTTTTCTTTCTGAAGCTTTCTTT | CASSIDLFLSEAFF | TRBJ1-1 | NA | NA | TRBV19
TGTGCCACCTCCCTAAAACAGGGGTTGATCGGCACTGAAGCTTTCTTT | CATSLKQGLIGTEAFF | TRBJ1-1 | NA | TRBD1 | TRBV18
TGTGCCAGCAGACAGGGCACAGATACGCAGTATTTT | CASRQGTDTQYF | TRBJ2-3 | NA | NA | TRBV11-2
TGTGCCAGTAGTACAGGGGCAGTAAGCACAGATACGCAGTATTTT | CASSTGAVSTDTQYF | TRBJ2-3 | NA | NA | TRBV19
TGTGCCAGCAGTCAAGATCGTGGTTGGACAGGGGGACTAGCGGGAGCAGATACGCAGTATTTT | CASSQDRGWTGGLAGADTQYF | TRBJ2-3 | NA | TRBD2 | TRBV4-2
TGTGCCAGCAGATTACAGGCAAACACCGGGGAGCTGTTTTTT | CASRLQANTGELFF | TRBJ2-2 | once | NA | TRBV6-4
TGTGCCAGCAGCTACTTAGGACAGGGAGTAACCTACACCTTC | CASSYLGQGVTYTF | TRBJ1-2 | NA | TRBD1 | TRBV7-2
TGTGCTAGCAGCCCCGGACAGGGGAGGGTAGATACGCAGTATTTT | CASSPGQGRVDTQYF | TRBJ2-3 | NA | TRBD1 | TRBV7-7
TGTGCCAGCAGTTACTTGGGGACAGGCCTAAACTATGGCTACACCTTC | CASSYLGTGLNYGYTF | TRBJ1-2 | NA | TRBD1 | TRBV6-5
TGTGCCAGCAGCTTGAAACTAGCGGGAGATGAGCAGTTCTTC | CASSLKLAGDEQFF | TRBJ2-1 | NA | TRBD2 | TRBV5-4
TGCGCCAGCAGCTTGTCTAGTCCTAGACCCCATCAGCCCCAGCATTTT | CASSLSSPRPHQPQHF | TRBJ1-5 | NA | NA | TRBV5-1
TGTGCCAGCAGCCAAGATCAGGGGTCTGGGGCCAACGTCCTGACTTTC | CASSQDQGSGANVLTF | TRBJ2-6 | NA | NA | TRBV4-2
TGTGCCAGCTCGCGGGAGGCAGGCACAGATACGCAGTATTTT | CASSREAGTDTQYF | TRBJ2-3 | NA | TRBD2 | TRBV18
TGTGCCAGCAGCCGGAATAGCTACAGGGGGACTGAAGCTTTCTTT | CASSRNSYRGTEAFF | TRBJ1-1 | NA | TRBD1 | TRBV7-2
TGCGCCAGCAGCTTGTTAGGGAGTGCATCCTACAATGAGCAGTTCTTC | CASSLLGSASYNEQFF | TRBJ2-1 | few | NA | TRBV5-1
TGTGCCAGCAGTTGGACTAGTCTTTTATCCTACGAGCAGTACTTC | CASSWTSLLSYEQYF | TRBJ2-7 | NA | TRBD2 | TRBV27
TGCGCCAGCAGTGAGCGAGTGCCGAACACTGAAGCTTTCTTT | CASSERVPNTEAFF | TRBJ1-1 | NA | NA | TRBV10-1
TGTGCCAGCAGCCTGGACAGGGGGGCGAATCAGCCCCAGCATTTT | CASSLDRGANQPQHF | TRBJ1-5 | NA | TRBD1 | TRBV5-6
TGTGCCAGCAGCCAAGGGGTTTGGCCCAGAGCGGCCGGGGAGCTGTTTTTT | CASSQGVWPRAAGELFF | TRBJ2-2 | NA | NA | TRBV14
TGTGCCAGCAGTTCACGGAACAGGGGGCGCATCCACGAGCAGTACTTC | CASSSRNRGRIHEQYF | TRBJ2-7 | NA | TRBD1 | TRBV28
TGCAGCGTTGAAGAACAGGGAAACTATGGCTACACCTTC | CSVEEQGNYGYTF | TRBJ1-2 | NA | NA | TRBV29-1
TGTGCCAGCAGCCCCACGTCCGGGGAAAACTATGGCTACACCTTC | CASSPTSGENYGYTF | TRBJ1-2 | NA | NA | TRBV9
TGTGCCAGCAGTGAGTTCGGTGGGGGGACTGGGGCCAACGTCCTGACTTTC | CASSEFGGGTGANVLTF | TRBJ2-6 | NA | NA | TRBV25-1
TGTGCCACCAGCGGGGGGACAGGCAGGCAAGAGACCCAGTACTTC | CATSGGTGRQETQYF | TRBJ2-5 | NA | TRBD1 | TRBV15
TGTGCCAGCAGCCCTCGGACAGGGAGAGTCCCCTACGAGCAGTACTTC | CASSPRTGRVPYEQYF | TRBJ2-7 | NA | NA | TRBV21-1
TGTGCCAGTAGTATCGTGGCATCTAGCAATCAGCCCCAGCATTTT | CASSIVASSNQPQHF | TRBJ1-5 | NA | NA | TRBV19
TGTGCCAGCAGCTTTAGGGCTAGCGGGAGGTTCCACTCTGGGGCCAACGTCCTGACTTTC | CASSFRASGRFHSGANVLTF | TRBJ2-6 | few | TRBD2 | TRBV5-4
TGTGCCAGCAGTTCGACAGGGGGCTATAATTCACCCCTCCACTTT | CASSSTGGYNSPLHF | TRBJ1-6 | NA | TRBD1 | TRBV27
TGTGCCAGCAGAGCGGACCTTCTTGCTGAAGCTTTCTTT | CASRADLLAEAFF | TRBJ1-1 | NA | NA | TRBV2